The rows below give T cell receptor beta chains drawn from one sample of a study of CD8+ T cells in alopecia areata. Repertoires were generated with immunoSEQ multiplex PCR, while TCRdb's copy carries only in-frame clones and drops some. The sample gives roughly 100,000 clones, approximately 60% of which show up once; roughly 8.8% is in the top ten. The source material was CD4+ T cells sorted from blood. The receptors shown here come from a human donor in good health. CDR3s leave out the opening cysteine and the closing phenylalanine or tryptophan.

j_call v_call cdr3_aa
TRBJ1-4 TRBV29-1 SVGSGGKLF
TRBJ2-5 TRBV28 ASSLRARRAQY
TRBJ1-4 TRBV18 ASSPPPGLHSRATNEKLF
TRBJ2-7 TRBV6-1 ASSEVTLGVPTYEQY
TRBJ1-1 TRBV5-1 ASSRLDNSEAF
TRBJ2-3 TRBV5-4 ASSRDRVRADTQY
TRBJ2-3 TRBV29-1 SVTGGRPDTQY
TRBJ2-3 TRBV7-2 ASRRETGADTQY
TRBJ2-3 TRBV28 ASASGRTPADTQY
TRBJ2-5 TRBV15 ATSRDRTQETQY
TRBJ2-5 TRBV6-6 ASSYPTWFEETQY
TRBJ2-6 TRBV30 AWISGQGLAGANVLT
TRBJ2-5 TRBV29-1 TITRYPSETQY
TRBJ2-5 TRBV29-1 SVESTGRQTQY
TRBJ2-5 TRBV2 ASTSRPGGTLAPQY
TRBJ1-1 TRBV30 AWRLDVGEAF
TRBJ2-3 TRBV5-1 ASSLGLAGRDTQY
TRBJ1-6 TRBV10-2 ASSAQGPSPLH
TRBJ2-5 TRBV5-6 ASSLVAGGTQY
TRBJ2-3 TRBV7-2 ASSPQLAGGKTDTQY
TRBJ1-5 TRBV28 ASRPGTAPYSNQPQH
TRBJ2-1 TRBV5-8 ASSLEGNLKNEQF
TRBJ2-5 TRBV4-2 ASSRLAEETQY
TRBJ2-5 TRBV5-1 ASSLGSEETQY
TRBJ2-7 TRBV29-1 SVSTGHPREQY
TRBJ1-2 TRBV25-1 ASSRGDGYT
TRBJ2-1 TRBV4-2 ASSQDRGSSSYNEQF
TRBJ2-3 TRBV27 ASSLSGRSTDTQY
TRBJ2-3 TRBV9 ASSAFVDTQY
TRBJ2-1 TRBV28 ASQPGQGYEQF
TRBJ1-2 TRBV5-4 ASSFRGSYGYT
TRBJ2-2 TRBV19 ASKQGTHGTGELF
TRBJ2-3 TRBV5-4 ASSLERIPSTDTQY
TRBJ1-1 TRBV29-1 SVVGSGENTEAF
TRBJ2-2 TRBV4-3 ASSQEGAANTGELF
TRBJ2-7 TRBV5-1 ASNALAGGETYEQY
TRBJ2-7 TRBV6-1 ASTNGQSYEQY
TRBJ1-2 TRBV19 ASSTSRELPYGYT
TRBJ2-7 TRBV6-1 ASSGQGLSYEQY
TRBJ1-6 TRBV11-2 ASSGIPGQRPSPLH
TRBJ1-6 TRBV5-4 ASSLGQGARSPLH
TRBJ1-3 TRBV25-1 ASSEHSSPGNTIY
TRBJ2-7 TRBV10-3 AIKQGLTYEQY
TRBJ2-5 TRBV28 ASSFQGPKETQY
TRBJ2-5 TRBV7-2 ASSLAKTSGGPQETQY
TRBJ2-1 TRBV7-9 ASSRDGEQF
TRBJ1-2 TRBV4-2 ASSQVGDGYT
TRBJ2-3 TRBV7-9 ASSLGGAQY
TRBJ2-2 TRBV30 AWSERWGRNTGELF
TRBJ1-2 TRBV6-6 ASSSLLGQGGYT